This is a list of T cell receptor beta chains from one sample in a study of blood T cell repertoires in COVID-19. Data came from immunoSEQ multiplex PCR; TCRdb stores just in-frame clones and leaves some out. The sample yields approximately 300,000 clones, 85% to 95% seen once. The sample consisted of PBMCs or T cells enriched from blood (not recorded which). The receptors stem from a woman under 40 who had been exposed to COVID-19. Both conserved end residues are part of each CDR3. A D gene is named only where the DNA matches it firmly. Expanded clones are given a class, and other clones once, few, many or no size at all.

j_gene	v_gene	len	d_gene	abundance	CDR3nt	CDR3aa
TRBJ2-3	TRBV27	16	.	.	TGTGCCAGCAGTTTTCTGCTAGCCGGGGGCACAGATACGCAGTATTTT	CASSFLLAGGTDTQYF
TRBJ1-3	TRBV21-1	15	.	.	TGTGCCATCTGTCGGGGGGGTACACAGGGAAACACCATATATTTT	CAICRGGTQGNTIYF
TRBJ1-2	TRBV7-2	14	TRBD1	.	TGTGCCAGCAGCCCTGGGACAGGGGGCGACGGCTACACCTTC	CASSPGTGGDGYTF
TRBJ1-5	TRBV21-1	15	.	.	TGTGCCAGCAGCAAATCAGGGACACCCAATCAGCCCCAGCATTTT	CASSKSGTPNQPQHF
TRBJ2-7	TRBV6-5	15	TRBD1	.	TGTGCCAGCAGCCTAGGGACAGGGGGCTCCTACGAGCAGTACTTC	CASSLGTGGSYEQYF
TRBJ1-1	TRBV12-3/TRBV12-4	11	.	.	TGTGCCAGCAGTAGACAGTTTGAAGCTTTCTTT	CASSRQFEAFF
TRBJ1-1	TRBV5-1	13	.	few	TGCGCCAGCAGGCTGGGGGCAGGAACTGAAGCTTTCTTT	CASRLGAGTEAFF
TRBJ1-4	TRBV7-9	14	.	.	TGTGCCAGCAGCTTAGCTTGGCCAGATGAAAAACTGTTTTTT	CASSLAWPDEKLFF
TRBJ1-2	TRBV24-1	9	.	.	TGTGCCCTGGGCCCGGAATGTACCTTC	CALGPECTF
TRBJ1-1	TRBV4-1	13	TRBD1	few	TGCGCCAGCAGCCAAACAGGGGAAACTGAAGCTTTCTTT	CASSQTGETEAFF
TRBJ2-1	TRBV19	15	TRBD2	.	TGTGCCAGTAGTCCCCAGCGGGGGGGCGGCGATGAGCAGTTCTTC	CASSPQRGGGDEQFF
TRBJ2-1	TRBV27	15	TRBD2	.	TGTGCCAGCAGTTCCATAGCGGGGGGGCCTCTTGAGCAGTTCTTC	CASSSIAGGPLEQFF
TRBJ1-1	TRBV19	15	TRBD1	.	TGTGCCAGTAGTTGGGACAGGGAGTCACTTGGTGAAGCTTTCTTT	CASSWDRESLGEAFF
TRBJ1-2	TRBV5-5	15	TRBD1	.	TGTGCCAGCAGCTTATTACAGGGGGCGGACTATGGCTACACCTTC	CASSLLQGADYGYTF
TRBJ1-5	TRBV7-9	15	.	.	TGTGCCAGCAGCTTAGGACCCCTAGACAATCAGCCCCAGCATTTT	CASSLGPLDNQPQHF
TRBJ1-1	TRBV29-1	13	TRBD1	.	TGCAGCGTTGAGGGACAGCCTGGGGCTGAAGCTTTCTTT	CSVEGQPGAEAFF
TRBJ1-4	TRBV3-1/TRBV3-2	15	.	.	TGTGCCAGCAGCGAAGGACTGACTACTAATGAAAAACTGTTTTTT	CASSEGLTTNEKLFF
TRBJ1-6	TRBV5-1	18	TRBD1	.	TGCGCCAGCAGCTTGGTATGGACAGGGGGCCGTGGTAGTTCACCCCTCCACTTT	CASSLVWTGGRGSSPLHF
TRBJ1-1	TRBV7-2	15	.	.	TGTGCCAGCACTAGATATCAGGGATTTAGTGCTGAAGCTTTCTTT	CASTRYQGFSAEAFF
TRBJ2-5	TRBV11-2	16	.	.	TGTGCCAGCAGCGCATTGCGGGGGCCCCCAATAGAGACCCAGTACTTC	CASSALRGPPIETQYF
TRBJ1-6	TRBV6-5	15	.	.	TGTGCCAGCAGTTACCGCGACAGGTTTAATTCACCCCTCCACTTT	CASSYRDRFNSPLHF
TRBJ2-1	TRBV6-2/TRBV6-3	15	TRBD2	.	TGTGCCAGCAGTTACGGCGGGAGCTCCTACAATGAGCAGTTCTTC	CASSYGGSSYNEQFF
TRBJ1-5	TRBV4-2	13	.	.	TGTGCCAGCAGCCTGGCAGTCGATCAGCCCCAGCATTTT	CASSLAVDQPQHF
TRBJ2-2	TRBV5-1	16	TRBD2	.	TGCGCCAGCAGCCCCGGGACTAGCGGGGGGGCCGGGGAGCTGTTTTTT	CASSPGTSGGAGELFF
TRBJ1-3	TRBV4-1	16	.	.	TGCGCCAGCAGCCGATTACAGTCCCGCTCTGGAAACACCATATATTTT	CASSRLQSRSGNTIYF
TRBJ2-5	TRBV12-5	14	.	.	TGTGCTAGTGGTTTCGTGGGGGGTCAAGAGACCCAGTACTTC	CASGFVGGQETQYF
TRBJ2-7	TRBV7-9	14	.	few	TGTGCCAGCAGCTTGCGGGGGCCTGAAAACGAGCAGTACTTC	CASSLRGPENEQYF
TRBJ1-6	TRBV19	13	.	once	TGTGCCAGTAGTACTCTGCGGGGCCAGGCACTCCACTTT	CASSTLRGQALHF
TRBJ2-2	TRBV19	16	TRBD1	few	TGTGCCAGCTCTGAAATGGACAGGGGGAGTACCGGGGAGCTGTTTTTT	CASSEMDRGSTGELFF
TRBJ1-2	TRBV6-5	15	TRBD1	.	TGTGCCAGCAGACGCCCGGGACAGGGTACCTATGGCTACACCTTC	CASRRPGQGTYGYTF
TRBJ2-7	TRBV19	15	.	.	TGTGCCAGTAGTATAGGTGGGAGGTACGACTACGAGCAGTACTTC	CASSIGGRYDYEQYF
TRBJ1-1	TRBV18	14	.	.	TGTGCCAGCTCACCACAGGGGGTTGGGACTGAAGCTTTCTTT	CASSPQGVGTEAFF
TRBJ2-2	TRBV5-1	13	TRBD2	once	TGCGCCACCCGCGGGGGGGCATCCGGGGAGCTGTTTTTT	CATRGGASGELFF
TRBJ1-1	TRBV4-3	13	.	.	TGCGCCAGCAGCCCCGGTCCGGACACTGAAGCTTTCTTT	CASSPGPDTEAFF
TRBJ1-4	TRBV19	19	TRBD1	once	TGTGCCAGTAGTAAACGGACAGGCCGCTCACTCGCAACTAATGAAAAACTGTTTTTT	CASSKRTGRSLATNEKLFF
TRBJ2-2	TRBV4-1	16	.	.	TGCGCCAGCAGCCCCGGACATAAAAAAATGTCCGGGGAGCTGTTTTTT	CASSPGHKKMSGELFF
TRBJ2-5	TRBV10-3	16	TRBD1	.	TGTGCCATCAGTGATTGGGGACAGCCCCCTCCAGAGACCCAGTACTTC	CAISDWGQPPPETQYF